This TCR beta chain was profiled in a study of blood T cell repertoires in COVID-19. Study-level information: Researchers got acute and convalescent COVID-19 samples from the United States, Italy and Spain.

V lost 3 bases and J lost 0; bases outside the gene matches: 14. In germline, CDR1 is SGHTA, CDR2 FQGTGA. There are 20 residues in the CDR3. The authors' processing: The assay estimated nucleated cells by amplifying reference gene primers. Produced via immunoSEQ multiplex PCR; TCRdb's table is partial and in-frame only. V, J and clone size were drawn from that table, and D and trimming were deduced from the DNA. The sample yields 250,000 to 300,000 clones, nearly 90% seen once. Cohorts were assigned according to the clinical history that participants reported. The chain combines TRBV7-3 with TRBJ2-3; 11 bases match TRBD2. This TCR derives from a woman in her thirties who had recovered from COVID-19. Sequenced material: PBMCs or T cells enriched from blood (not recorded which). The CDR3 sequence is CASSFGRAGTSGTSTDTQYF. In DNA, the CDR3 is TGTGCCAGCAGCTTCGGTCGAGCCGGGACTAGCGGAACTAGCACAGATACGCAGTATTTT.